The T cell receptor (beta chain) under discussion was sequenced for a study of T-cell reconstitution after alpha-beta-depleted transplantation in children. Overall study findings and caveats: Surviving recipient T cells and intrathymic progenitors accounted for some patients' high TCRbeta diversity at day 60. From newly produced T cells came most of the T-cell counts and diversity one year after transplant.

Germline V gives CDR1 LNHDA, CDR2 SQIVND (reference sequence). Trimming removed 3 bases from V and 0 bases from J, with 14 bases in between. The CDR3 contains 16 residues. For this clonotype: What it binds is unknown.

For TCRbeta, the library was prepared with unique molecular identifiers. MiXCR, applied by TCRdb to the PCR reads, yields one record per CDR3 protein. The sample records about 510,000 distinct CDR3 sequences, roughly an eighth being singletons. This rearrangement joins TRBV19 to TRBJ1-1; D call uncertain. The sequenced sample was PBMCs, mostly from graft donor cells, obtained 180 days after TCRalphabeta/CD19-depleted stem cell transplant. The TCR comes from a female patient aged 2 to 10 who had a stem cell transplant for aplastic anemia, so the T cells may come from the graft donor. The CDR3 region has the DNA TGTGCCAGTAGTATCCACCCCGAGGTACTGAACACTGAAGCTTTCTTT. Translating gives CASSIHPEVLNTEAFF.